The 8 T cell receptor beta chains presented below share a single source sample, sequenced in a study of graft-versus-host responses after intestinal transplantation. Profiling relied on immunoSEQ multiplex PCR, and the TCRdb table lists in-frame clones only, not all of them. The sample shows roughly 14,000 clones, 25% to 35% of them seen only once. The specimen comprised alloreactive CD4+ T cells from a mixed lymphocyte reaction culture, sampled before intestinal transplant. Subset indicated: CFSE-low proliferating T cells sorted from approximately 6-day pre-transplant mixed lymphocyte reaction (GvH or HvG direction). These receptors all come from a human patient who received an intestinal transplant.

The gene calls are TRBV2 and TRBJ1-2, with D possibly being TRBD1 (6 bases). CDR3 length: 14 amino acids. CDR1 and CDR2 (germline): SNHLY, FYNNEI. V was cut by 11 bases and J by 0 bases, with 16 bases left in between. The CDR3 here is CACGGAGANYGYTF. The CDR3 DNA is TGTGCCTGTGGAGGTGCAGGGGCTAACTATGGCTACACCTTC.

This chain connects TRBV4-2 to TRBJ2-7; D is ambiguous. The CDR3 covers 15 residues. Germline lookup yields CDR1 LGHNA and CDR2 YNFKEQ. V lost 0 bases and J lost 0, with 9 bases in between. CDR3 coding DNA: TGTGCCAGCAGCCAAGATGTAACCGCCTCCTACGAGCAGTACTTC. It codes for CASSQDVTASYEQYF.

This clone was seen a handful of times. The chain uses TRBV6-6 and TRBJ2-7, with D maybe TRBD1 (6 bases). The CDR3 sequence is 15 residues long. The germline CDR1 and CDR2 sequences are MNHNY and SVGAGI (reference sequence). With 3 bases removed from V and 4 bases from J, the gap between germline ends came to 16 bases. The chain's CDR3 is CASSYAGVGVYEQYF. The CDR3 DNA follows: TGTGCCAGCAGTTATGCAGGGGTCGGGGTGTACGAGCAGTACTTC.

J is TRBJ2-7 and V is TRBV28; 10 positions match TRBD2. The germline gives CDR1 MDHEN, CDR2 SYDVKM. CDR3 length equals 13 residues. V lost 7 bases and J lost 7; bases outside the gene matches: 7. The CDR3 reads CASKRGLAREQYF. CDR3 DNA sequence: TGTGCCAGCAAACGGGGACTAGCGAGAGAGCAGTACTTC.

There are a few counts of this clone. The V and J genes are TRBV7-8 and TRBJ2-2, with TRBD1 as a possible D gene (6 bases). The CDR3 is 13 amino acids. V dropped 5 bases and J dropped 4 bases, with 8 bases sitting between them. In germline, CDR1 is SGHVS, CDR2 FQNEAQ. In nucleotides, the CDR3 is TGTGCCAGCAGCGAACAGGGCACCGGGGAGCTGTTTTTT. This sequence encodes CASSEQGTGELFF.

This clone was observed many times. The junction departs from the called germline gene at one end, perhaps through a read error. The CDR3 DNA follows: TGCGCCCGCAGGCCGACAGGGGGGAGCACCGGGGAGCTGTTTTTT. It yields the protein CARRPTGGSTGELFF. The rearrangement links TRBV5-1 to TRBJ2-2, with TRBD1 identical over 9 bases. Germline loops: CDR1 SGHRS, CDR2 YFSETQ. The CDR3 totals 15 residues.

This clone has just a few counts. The V and J genes are TRBV5-1 and TRBJ1-1, with D uncertain. V gave up 0 bases and J gave up 2 bases, with 8 bases separating them. Germline V gives CDR1 SGHRS, CDR2 YFSETQ. This CDR3 is 14 amino acids long. The CDR3 loop is CASSLDSRNTEAFF. The DNA for the CDR3 is TGCGCCAGCAGCTTGGACAGCCGAAACACTGAAGCTTTCTTT.

This rearrangement joins TRBV4-1 to TRBJ2-1; TRBD2 aligns across 12 bases. This CDR3 is built from 19 residues. Unmatched junction bases numbered 9, after V lost 0 bases and J lost 3 bases. CDR1 and CDR2 from the germline V gene are MGHRA and YSYEKL. The CDR3: CASSQDRTSGTLNYNEQFF. CDR3 coding DNA: TGCGCCAGCAGCCAAGATCGGACTAGCGGGACCCTGAACTACAATGAGCAGTTCTTC.